This T cell receptor beta chain is from a study of T cell repertoires in cytomegalovirus infection. This clonotype was seen repeatedly, ten times or more. TCRdb fed the reads into MiXCR, producing one record per CDR3 protein. The sample lists some 270,000 distinct CDR3 sequences, over 15% occurring once. This CDR3 contains 15 residues. V was trimmed by 0 bases and J by 1 base, leaving 9 bases between them. CDR1 MNHEY and CDR2 SVGEGT come from the germline V gene. The specimen sequenced was CD8+ T cells from PBMCs. The receptor comes from a human donor in good health (CMV status not recorded). Some clones in this sample may be carry-over from other donors' samples. The J gene is TRBJ2-5, the V gene TRBV6-2 or TRBV6-3; D remains unclear. In nucleotides, the CDR3 is TGTGCCAGCAGTTACTCCGCGACACTCCAAGAGACCCAGTACTTC. Amino acid sequence: CASSYSATLQETQYF.